This T cell receptor beta chain was sequenced in a study of Ad26.COV2.S vaccination and SARS-CoV-2 variants (dated by TCRdb to the early 2020s). About the study as a whole: Vaccine-arm donors came from COV1001, a multicentre, randomized, double-blind, placebo-controlled phase I-IIa trial of Ad26.COV2.S in healthy adults. Ad26.COV2.S was administered intramuscularly at a dose of 5x10^10 or 1x10^11 viral particles, either as one shot or as two shots given 56 days apart. The specificity and breadth of SARS-CoV-2-reactive T cell receptors after Ad26.COV2.S vaccination were assessed by TCRbeta repertoire sequencing. A total of approximately 30 samples were included in the TCR-sequenced set, comprising approximately 20 Ad26.COV2.S vaccine recipients, 5 placebo recipients and 8 SARS-CoV-2 convalescent individuals. Participants in the trial were split at random into five groups of five each, receiving low-dose or high-dose Ad26.COV2.S once or twice, or else placebo on both occasions. Blinding of investigators to trial group allocation was maintained during experiments and outcome assessment. Paper-wide results and their limitations: After vaccination, spike-specific CD8+ and CD4+ T cell responses were reported to show substantial breadth. It was noted by the authors that total T cell responses may have been underestimated by the TCR breadth and depth analyses. Non-spike TCR breadth was comparable between vaccine and placebo recipients, consistent with the vaccine containing only spike. The study was not powered to compare responses between vaccine doses or regimens. Ad26.COV2.S recipients had higher spike-specific TCR breadth than placebo recipients (P = 0.0014).

In the paper's terms, the treatment or condition label means: roughly 20 received Ad26.COV2.S at low or high dose, single or two shots; roughly five received placebo; per-sample allocation not given. Repertoires of vaccine and placebo recipients were sequenced from samples taken on day 63 after the first injection. In Cohort 1b, 25 to 30 adults aged 18-55 years were enrolled at a single site in Boston, USA, between 29 July and 7 August 2020. As a vaccine, Ad26.COV2.S was a replication-incompetent adenovirus type 26 vector that expressed a prefusion-stabilized SARS-CoV-2 spike protein derived from the original Wuhan strain. The immunoSEQ Assay was used to sequence TCRbeta CDR3 regions. After extraction, genomic DNA underwent amplification by bias-controlled multiplex PCR, followed by high-throughput sequencing. Turning to the authors' computational methods: To quantify the absolute abundance of each unique TCRbeta CDR3 region, sequences were collapsed and filtered. T cell fraction was estimated by normalizing TCRbeta template counts to usable DNA, with usable DNA measured through amplification of reference genes found in all nucleated cells. Repertoire TCRs were annotated as SARS-CoV-2-specific by exact matching of V gene, CDR3 amino acid sequence and J gene to a known reactive TCR set. MIRA supplied the reference SARS-CoV-2 TCR set, which was filtered for enrichment in COVID-19-positive ImmuneCODE repertoires so that public or cross-reactive TCRs were removed. Drawing on the MIRA antigens, annotated TCRs were analysed further at the level of specific ORF or position within ORF. Depth was the summed frequency of annotated unique rearrangements, while breadth was defined as annotated unique rearrangements over total unique productive rearrangements. Two-sided Wilcoxon rank-sum tests were applied when comparing TCR breadth between groups. The table comes from immuneACCESS by way of TCRdb, which keeps in-frame sequences with V and J called. Part of the clones is missing from these tables; in studies checked, under half for an unresolved V gene and the rest for unknown reasons. V and J calls and clone size come straight from that table; D and trimming were deduced from the DNA. For this sample there are some 400,000 clones; 89% appear just once. The top ten hold under 2% of the sample.

As concerns this clone: The clone's antigen remains unknown. Base qualities were left out, and no much larger clone turns up one base away.

CDR1 and CDR2 were assigned from the germline V gene as SGHRS and YFSETQ. At the junction V is shortened by 4 bases and J by 4 bases, with 12 bases in between. The CDR3, from cysteine to phenylalanine, totals 13 residues. The entry retains the CDR3 DNA only, 39 bases that are in frame from base 1. This sequence uses TRBV5-1 and TRBJ2-7, with the D gene uncertain. The receptor was derived from a person aged 18-60 years who received the Ad26.COV2.S COVID-19 vaccine or a placebo. The sequences come from peripheral blood, collected in a trial of Ad26.COV2.S vaccine versus placebo. The sequence in DNA is TGCGCCAGCAGCGCCCTCCCGACGTACGAGCAGTACTTC. The resulting protein is CASSALPTYEQYF.